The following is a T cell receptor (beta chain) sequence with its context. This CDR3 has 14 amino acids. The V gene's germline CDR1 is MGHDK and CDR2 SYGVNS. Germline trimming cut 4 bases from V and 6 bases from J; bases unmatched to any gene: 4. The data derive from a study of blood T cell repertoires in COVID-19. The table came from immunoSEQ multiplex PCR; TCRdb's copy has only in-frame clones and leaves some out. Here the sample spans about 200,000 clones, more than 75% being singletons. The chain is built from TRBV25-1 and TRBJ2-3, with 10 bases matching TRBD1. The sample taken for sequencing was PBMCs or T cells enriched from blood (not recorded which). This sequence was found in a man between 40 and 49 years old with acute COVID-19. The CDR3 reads CASSGGQGVDTQYF. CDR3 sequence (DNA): TGTGCCAGCAGTGGCGGACAGGGGGTCGATACGCAGTATTTT. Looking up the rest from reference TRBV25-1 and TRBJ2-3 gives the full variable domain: EADIYQTPRYLVIGTGKKITLECSQTMGHDKMYWYQQDPGMELHLIHYSYGVNSTEKGDLSSESTVSRIRTEHFPLTLESARPSHTSQYLCASSGGQGVDTQYFGPGTRLTVL.